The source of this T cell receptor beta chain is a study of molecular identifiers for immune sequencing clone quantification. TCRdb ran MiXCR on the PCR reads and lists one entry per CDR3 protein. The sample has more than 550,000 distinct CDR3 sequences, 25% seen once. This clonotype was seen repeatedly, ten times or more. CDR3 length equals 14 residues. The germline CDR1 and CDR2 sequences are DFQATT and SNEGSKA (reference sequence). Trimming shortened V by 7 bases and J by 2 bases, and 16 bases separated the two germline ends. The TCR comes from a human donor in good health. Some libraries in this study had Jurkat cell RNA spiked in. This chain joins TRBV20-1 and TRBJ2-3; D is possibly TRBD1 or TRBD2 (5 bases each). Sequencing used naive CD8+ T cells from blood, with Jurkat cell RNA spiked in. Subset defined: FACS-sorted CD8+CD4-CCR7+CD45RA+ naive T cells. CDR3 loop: CSGEGRADTDTQYF. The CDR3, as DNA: TGCAGTGGTGAGGGGCGGGCCGACACAGATACGCAGTATTTT.